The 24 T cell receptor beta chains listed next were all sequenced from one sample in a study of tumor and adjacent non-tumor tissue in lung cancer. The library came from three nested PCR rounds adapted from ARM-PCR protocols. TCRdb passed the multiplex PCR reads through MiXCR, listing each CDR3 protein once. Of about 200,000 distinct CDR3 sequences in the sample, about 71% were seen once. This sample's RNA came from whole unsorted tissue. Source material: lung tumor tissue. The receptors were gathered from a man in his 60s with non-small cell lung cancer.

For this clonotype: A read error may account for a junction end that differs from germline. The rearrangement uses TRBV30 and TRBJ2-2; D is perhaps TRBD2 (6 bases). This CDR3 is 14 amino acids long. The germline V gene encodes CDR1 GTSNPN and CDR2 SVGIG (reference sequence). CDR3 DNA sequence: TGTGCCTGGAGTTCCCTGGTGAAAACCCGGGAGCTGTGTTTT. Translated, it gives CAWSSLVKTRELCF.

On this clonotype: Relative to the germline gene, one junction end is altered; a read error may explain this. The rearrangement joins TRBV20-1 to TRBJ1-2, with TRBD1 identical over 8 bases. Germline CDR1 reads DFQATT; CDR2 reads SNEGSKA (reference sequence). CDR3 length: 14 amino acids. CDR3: CSARGDRSFYGYAF. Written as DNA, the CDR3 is TGTAGTGCTAGAGGGGACAGGTCCTTCTATGGCTACGCCTTC.

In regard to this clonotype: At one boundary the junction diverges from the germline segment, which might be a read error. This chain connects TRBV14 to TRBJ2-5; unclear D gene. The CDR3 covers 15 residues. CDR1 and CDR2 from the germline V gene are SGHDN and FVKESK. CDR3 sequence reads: CVSSQDRGERETQYF. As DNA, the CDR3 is TGTGTCAGCAGCCAAGATCGTGGGGAACGGGAGACCCAGTACTTC.

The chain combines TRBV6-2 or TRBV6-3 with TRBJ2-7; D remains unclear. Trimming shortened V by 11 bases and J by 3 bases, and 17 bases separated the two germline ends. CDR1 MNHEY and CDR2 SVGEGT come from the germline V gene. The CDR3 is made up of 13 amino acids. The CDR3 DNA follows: TGTGCCTGTAGGAATACCCAGGTCTACGAGCAGTACTTC. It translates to CACRNTQVYEQYF.

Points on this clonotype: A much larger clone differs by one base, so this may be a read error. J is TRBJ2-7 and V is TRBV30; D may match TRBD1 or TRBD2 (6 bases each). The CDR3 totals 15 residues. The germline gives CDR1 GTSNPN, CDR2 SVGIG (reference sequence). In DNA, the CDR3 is TGTGTCTGGATCAACGGAGGGACAAACCCGGGGGAGCAGTACTTC. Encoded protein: CVWINGGTNPGEQYF.

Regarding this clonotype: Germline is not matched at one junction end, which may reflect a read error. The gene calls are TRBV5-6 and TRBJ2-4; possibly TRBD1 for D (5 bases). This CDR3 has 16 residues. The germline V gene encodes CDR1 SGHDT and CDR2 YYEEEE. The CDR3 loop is CANSLVSGQQADIQYF. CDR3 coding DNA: TGTGCCAACAGCTTGGTCTCGGGCCAACAGGCGGACATTCAGTACTTC.

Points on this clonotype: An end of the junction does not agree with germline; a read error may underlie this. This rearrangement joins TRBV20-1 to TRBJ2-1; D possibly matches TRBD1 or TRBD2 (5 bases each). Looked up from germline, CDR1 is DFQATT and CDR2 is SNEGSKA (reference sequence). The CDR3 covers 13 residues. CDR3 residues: CSVRRGSLGEQLF. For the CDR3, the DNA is TGCAGTGTCCGTAGGGGTTCCCTAGGGGAGCAGTTATTC.

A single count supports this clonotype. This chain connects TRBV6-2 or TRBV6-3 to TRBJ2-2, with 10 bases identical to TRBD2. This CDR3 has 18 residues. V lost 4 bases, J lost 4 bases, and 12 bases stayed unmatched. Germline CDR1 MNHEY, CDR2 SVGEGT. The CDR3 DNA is TGTGCCAGCAGTTTCGTTAGCGGGAGGACCCCATCCACCGGGGAGCTGTTTTTT. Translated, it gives CASSFVSGRTPSTGELFF.

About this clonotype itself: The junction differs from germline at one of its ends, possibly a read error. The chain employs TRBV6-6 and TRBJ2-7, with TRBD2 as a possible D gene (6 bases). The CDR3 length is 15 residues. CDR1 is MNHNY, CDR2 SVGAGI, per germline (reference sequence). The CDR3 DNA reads TGTGCCTGCAGAGCCGGGACTCACTTGGGGGACGAGCAGTACTTC. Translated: CACRAGTHLGDEQYF.

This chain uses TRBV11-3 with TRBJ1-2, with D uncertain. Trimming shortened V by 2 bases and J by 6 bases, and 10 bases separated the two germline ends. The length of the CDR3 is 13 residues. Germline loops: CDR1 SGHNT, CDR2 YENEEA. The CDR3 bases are TGTGCCAGCAGCTTAAGAGGGTATCATGGCTACACCTTC. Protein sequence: CASSLRGYHGYTF.

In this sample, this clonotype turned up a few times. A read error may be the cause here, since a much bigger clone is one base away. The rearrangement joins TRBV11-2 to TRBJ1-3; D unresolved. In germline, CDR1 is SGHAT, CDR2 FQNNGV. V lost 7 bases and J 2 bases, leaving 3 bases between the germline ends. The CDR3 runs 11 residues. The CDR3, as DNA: TGTGCCAGCATCGCTGGAAACACCATATATTTT. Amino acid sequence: CASIAGNTIYF. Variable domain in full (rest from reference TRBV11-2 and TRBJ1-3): EAGVAQSPRYKIIEKRQSVAFWCNPISGHATLYWYQQILGQGPKLLIQFQNNGVVDDSQLPKDRFSAERLKGVDSTLKIQPAKLEDSAVYLCASIAGNTIYFGEGSWLTVV.

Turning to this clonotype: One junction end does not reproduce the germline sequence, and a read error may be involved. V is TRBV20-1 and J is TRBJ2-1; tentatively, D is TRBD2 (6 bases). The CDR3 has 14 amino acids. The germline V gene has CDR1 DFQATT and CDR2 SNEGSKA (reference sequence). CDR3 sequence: CSARGDWGYNEHFF. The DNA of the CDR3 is TGCAGTGCTAGAGGGGACTGGGGGTACAATGAGCACTTCTTC.

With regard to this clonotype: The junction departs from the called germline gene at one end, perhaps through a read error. The chain's CDR3 is CVWSFGGGGGYTF. The CDR3 DNA reads TGTGTCTGGAGCTTCGGGGGCGGCGGAGGCTACACCTTC. The rearrangement links TRBV30 to TRBJ1-2; TRBD1 might be the D (6 bases). Germline loops: CDR1 GTSNPN, CDR2 SVGIG (reference sequence). The CDR3 has 13 amino acids.

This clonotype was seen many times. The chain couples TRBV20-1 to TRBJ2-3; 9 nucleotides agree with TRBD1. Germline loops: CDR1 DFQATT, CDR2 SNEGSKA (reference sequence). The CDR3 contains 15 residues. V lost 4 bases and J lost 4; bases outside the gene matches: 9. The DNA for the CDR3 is TGCAGTGCTATCCAACAGGGGGCCGGGGCAGATACGCAGTATTTT. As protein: CSAIQQGAGADTQYF.

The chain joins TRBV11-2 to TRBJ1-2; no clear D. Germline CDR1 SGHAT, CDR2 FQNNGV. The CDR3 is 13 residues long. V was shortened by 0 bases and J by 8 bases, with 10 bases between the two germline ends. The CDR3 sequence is CASSLEGQSGYTF. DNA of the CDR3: TGTGCCAGCAGCTTAGAGGGTCAGAGCGGCTACACCTTC.

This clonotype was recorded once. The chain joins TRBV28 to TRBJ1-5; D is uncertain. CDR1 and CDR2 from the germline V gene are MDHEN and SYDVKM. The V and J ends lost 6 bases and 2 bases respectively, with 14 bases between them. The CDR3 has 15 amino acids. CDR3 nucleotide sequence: TGTGCCAGCAGATCAGAGGAAGGTCGCAATCAGCCCCAGCATTTT. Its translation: CASRSEEGRNQPQHF.

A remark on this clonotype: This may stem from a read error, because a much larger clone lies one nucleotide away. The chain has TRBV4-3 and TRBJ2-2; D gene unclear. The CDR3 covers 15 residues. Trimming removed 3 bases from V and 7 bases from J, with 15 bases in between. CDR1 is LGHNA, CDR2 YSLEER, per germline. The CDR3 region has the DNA TGCGCCAGCAGCCACCGTCCCCTTGGTGTCGGGGAGCTGTTTTTT. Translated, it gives CASSHRPLGVGELFF.

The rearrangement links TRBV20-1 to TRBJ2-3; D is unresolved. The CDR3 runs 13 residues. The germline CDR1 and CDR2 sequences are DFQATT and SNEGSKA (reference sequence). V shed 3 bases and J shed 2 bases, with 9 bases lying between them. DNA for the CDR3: TGCAGTGCTAGTCAGCTATACACAGATACGCAGTATTTT. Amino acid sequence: CSASQLYTDTQYF.

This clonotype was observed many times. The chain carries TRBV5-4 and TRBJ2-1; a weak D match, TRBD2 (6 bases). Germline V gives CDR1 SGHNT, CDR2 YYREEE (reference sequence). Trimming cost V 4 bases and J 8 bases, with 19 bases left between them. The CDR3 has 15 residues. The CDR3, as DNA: TGTGCCAGCAGCAGAGGACTTTTACGGGGGTATGAGCAGTTCTTC. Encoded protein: CASSRGLLRGYEQFF. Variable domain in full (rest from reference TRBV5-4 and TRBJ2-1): ETGVTQSPTHLIKTRGQQVTLRCSSQSGHNTVSWYQQALGQGPQFIFQYYREEENGRGNFPPRFSGLQFPNYSSELNVNALELDDSALYLCASSRGLLRGYEQFFGPGTRLTVL.

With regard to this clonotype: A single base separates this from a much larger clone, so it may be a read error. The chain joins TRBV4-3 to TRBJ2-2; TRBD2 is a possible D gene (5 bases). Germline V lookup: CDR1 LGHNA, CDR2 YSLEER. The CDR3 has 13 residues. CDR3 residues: CASRRMNTGKLFF. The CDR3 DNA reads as TGCGCCAGCAGAAGGATGAACACCGGGAAGCTGTTTTTT.

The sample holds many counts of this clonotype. The CDR3 DNA is TGCAGTGCTAGAGTTCAGAATAACGACTATGGCTACACCTTC. Protein sequence: CSARVQNNDYGYTF. This chain joins TRBV20-1 and TRBJ1-2, with no clear D. The V end was cut by 1 base, the J end by 3 bases, with 12 bases between. The CDR3 covers 14 residues. The germline V gene encodes CDR1 DFQATT and CDR2 SNEGSKA (reference sequence).

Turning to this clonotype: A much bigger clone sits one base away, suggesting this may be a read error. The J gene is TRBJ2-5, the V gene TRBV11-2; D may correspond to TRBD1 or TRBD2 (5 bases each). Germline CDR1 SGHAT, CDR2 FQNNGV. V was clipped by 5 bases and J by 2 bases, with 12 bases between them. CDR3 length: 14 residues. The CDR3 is CASSHSGRQETQYF. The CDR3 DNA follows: TGTGCCAGCAGCCACTCGGGACGTCAAGAGACCCAGTACTTC.

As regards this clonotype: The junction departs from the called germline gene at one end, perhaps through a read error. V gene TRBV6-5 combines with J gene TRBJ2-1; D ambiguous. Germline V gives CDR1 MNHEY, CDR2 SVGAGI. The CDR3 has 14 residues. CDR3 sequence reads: CANSYGPSAHEKFF. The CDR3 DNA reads TGTGCCAACAGTTATGGCCCATCAGCCCATGAGAAGTTCTTC.

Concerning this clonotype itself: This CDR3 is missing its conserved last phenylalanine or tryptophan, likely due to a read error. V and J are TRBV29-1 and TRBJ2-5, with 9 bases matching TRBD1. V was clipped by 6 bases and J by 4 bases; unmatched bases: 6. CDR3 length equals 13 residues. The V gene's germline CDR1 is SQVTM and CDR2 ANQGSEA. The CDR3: CSVGGQGPETQYL. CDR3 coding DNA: TGCAGCGTCGGAGGACAGGGGCCAGAGACCCAGTACTTA.